The subject of this entry is one T cell receptor (beta chain). Its antigen remains unidentified. No quality values exist for individual bases; no much larger clone is one base distant. The data derive from a study of CD4+ T cells in melanoma (dated by TCRdb to between 2021 and 2022). About the full investigation: Neoantigen-specific CD4+ T cells in human melanoma were what the study investigated.

The donors were people with melanoma. Broader findings and caveats from the paper: Neoantigen-specific CD4+ T cells were reported to be correlated with the function of CD8+ T cells, macrophages and B cells. Diverse differentiation states were reported to be shown by neoantigen-specific CD4+ T cells in melanoma.

The CDR3 runs 15 amino acids, cysteine and phenylalanine included. The read is trimmed to its CDR3 DNA, 45 bases read in frame from base 1. V lost 7 bases and J lost 0 bases, and the count of bases not matched to a germline gene is 5. The germline V gene (reference sequence) specifies GTSNPN as CDR1 and SVGIG as CDR2. Library method: the immunoSEQ multiplex PCR assay. TCRdb retrieved this table from immuneACCESS and kept in-frame rearrangements only. Not all clones are present; in checked studies, unresolved V genes account for under half, and no reason is known for the remainder. The sample table holds around 130,000 clones, of which about 93% were seen once. The biggest ten clones account for roughly 1.4% of the sample.

This sequence originates from a human donor with melanoma. Here the chain combines TRBV30 and TRBJ1-4; a stretch of 10 junction bases matches TRBD1. The DNA is as follows: TGTGCCTCGGGACAGGGGAAGGCAACTAATGAAAAACTGTTTTTT. This gives the protein CASGQGKATNEKLFF.